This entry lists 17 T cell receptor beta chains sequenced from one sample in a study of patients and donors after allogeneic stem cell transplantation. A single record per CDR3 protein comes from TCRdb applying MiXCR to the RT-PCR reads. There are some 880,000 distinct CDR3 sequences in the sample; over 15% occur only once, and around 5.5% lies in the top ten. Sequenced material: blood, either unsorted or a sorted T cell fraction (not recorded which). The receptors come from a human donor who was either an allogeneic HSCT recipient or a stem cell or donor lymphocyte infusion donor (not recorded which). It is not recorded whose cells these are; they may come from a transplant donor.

In nucleotides, the CDR3 is TGTGCCAGCGACCTTGGGAACATTCAGTACTTC. It codes for CASDLGNIQYF. The chain recombines TRBV2 with TRBJ2-4; no clear D. V lost 8 bases and J lost 7, with 9 bases in between. The CDR3 covers 11 residues. Germline CDR1 and CDR2: SNHLY and FYNNEI.

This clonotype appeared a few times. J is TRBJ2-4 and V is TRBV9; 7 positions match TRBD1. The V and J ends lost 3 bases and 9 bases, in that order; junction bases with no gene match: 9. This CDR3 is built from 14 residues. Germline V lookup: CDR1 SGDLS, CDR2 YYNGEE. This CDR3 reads CASSDGTEDGIQYF. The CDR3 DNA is TGTGCCAGCAGCGACGGGACAGAGGACGGCATTCAGTACTTC.

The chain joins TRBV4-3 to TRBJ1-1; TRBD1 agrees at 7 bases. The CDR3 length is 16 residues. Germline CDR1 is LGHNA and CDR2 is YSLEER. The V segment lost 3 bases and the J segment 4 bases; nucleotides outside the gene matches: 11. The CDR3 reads CASSQRTGAGRTEAFF. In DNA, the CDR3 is TGCGCCAGCAGCCAGCGAACAGGGGCCGGGCGCACTGAAGCTTTCTTT.

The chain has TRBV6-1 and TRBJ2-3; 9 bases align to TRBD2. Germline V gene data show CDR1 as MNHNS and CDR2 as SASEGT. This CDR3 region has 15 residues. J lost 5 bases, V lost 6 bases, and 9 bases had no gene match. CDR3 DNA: TGTGCCAGCAGAAAGAGCGGGAGGTTGGTAGATACGCAGTATTTT. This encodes CASRKSGRLVDTQYF.

CDR3 nucleotides: TGTGCCAGCAGCCCCCCCTCTAGCGGGGGTTCAGATACGCAGTATTTT. Its translation is CASSPPSSGGSDTQYF. The V and J genes are TRBV7-2 and TRBJ2-3, with 10 bases aligning to TRBD2. This CDR3 contains 16 residues. The germline gives CDR1 SGHTA, CDR2 FQGNSA. V dropped 5 bases and J dropped 4; count of bases not matched to a gene: 9.

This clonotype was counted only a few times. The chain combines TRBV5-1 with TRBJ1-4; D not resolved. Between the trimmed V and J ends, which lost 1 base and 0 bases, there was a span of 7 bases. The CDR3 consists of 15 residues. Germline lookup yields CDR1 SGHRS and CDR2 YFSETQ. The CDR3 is CASSLIPTTNEKLFF. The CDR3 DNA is TGCGCCAGCAGCTTGATACCTACAACTAATGAAAAACTGTTTTTT.

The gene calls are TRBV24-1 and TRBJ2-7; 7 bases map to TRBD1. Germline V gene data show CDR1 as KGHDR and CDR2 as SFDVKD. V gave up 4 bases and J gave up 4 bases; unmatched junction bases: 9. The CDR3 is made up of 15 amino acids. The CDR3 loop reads CATSEPDRAYYEQYF. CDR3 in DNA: TGTGCCACCAGTGAGCCTGACAGGGCCTATTACGAGCAGTACTTC.

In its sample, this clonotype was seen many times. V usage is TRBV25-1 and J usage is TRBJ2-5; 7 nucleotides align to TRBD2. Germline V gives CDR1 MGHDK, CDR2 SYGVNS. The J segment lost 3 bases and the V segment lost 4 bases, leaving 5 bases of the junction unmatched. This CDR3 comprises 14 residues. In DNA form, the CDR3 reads TGTGCCAGCAGTGCAAGCGGGATAGAAGAGACCCAGTACTTC. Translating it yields CASSASGIEETQYF.

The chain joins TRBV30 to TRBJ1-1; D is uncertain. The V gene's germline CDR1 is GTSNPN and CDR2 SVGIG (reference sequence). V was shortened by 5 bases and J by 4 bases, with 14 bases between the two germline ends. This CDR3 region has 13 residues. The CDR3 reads CAWGLGWGTEAFF. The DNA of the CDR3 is TGTGCCTGGGGCTTAGGGTGGGGCACTGAAGCTTTCTTT.

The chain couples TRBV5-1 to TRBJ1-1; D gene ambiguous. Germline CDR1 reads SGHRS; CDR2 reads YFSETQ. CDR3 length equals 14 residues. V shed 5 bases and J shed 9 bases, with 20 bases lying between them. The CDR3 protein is CASRFSGRSEKAFF. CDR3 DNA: TGCGCCAGCAGGTTCTCTGGACGGTCAGAAAAAGCTTTCTTT. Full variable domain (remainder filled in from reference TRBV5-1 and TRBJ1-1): KAGVTQTPRYLIKTRGQQVTLSCSPISGHRSVSWYQQTPGQGLQFLFEYFSETQRNKGNFPGRFSGRQFSNSRSEMNVSTLELGDSALYLCASRFSGRSEKAFFGQGTRLTVV.

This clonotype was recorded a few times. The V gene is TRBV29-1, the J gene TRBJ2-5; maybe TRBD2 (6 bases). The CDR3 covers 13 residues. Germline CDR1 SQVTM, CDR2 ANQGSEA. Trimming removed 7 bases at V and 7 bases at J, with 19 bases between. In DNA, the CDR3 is TGCAGCGCCCTACATCCGGAGGGTTGGACCCAGTACTTC. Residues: CSALHPEGWTQYF.

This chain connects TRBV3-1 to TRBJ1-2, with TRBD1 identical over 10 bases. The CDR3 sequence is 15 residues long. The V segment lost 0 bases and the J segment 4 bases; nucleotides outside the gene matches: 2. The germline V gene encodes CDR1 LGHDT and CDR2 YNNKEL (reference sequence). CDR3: CASSQDRTGGYGYTF. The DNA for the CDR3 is TGTGCCAGCAGCCAAGATAGGACAGGGGGCTATGGCTACACCTTC.

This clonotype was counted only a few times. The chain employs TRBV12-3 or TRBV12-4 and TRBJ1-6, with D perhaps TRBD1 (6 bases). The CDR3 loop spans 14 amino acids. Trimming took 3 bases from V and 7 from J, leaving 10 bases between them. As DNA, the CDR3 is TGTGCCAGCAGTTTCAACAGGGTAAATTCACCCCTCCACTTT. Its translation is CASSFNRVNSPLHF.

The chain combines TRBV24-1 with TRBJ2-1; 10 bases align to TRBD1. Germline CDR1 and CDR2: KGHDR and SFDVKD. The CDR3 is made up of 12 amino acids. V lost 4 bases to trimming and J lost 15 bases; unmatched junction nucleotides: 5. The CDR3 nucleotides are TGTGCCACCAGTGAAAGGACAGGGGGTAGGTTCTTC. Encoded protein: CATSERTGGRFF.

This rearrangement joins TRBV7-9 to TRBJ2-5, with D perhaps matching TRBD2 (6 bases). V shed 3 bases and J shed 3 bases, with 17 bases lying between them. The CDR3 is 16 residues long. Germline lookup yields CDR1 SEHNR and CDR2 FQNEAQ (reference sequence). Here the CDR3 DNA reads TGTGCCAGCAGCTTCTATAGCGGTACTATAAAAGAGACCCAGTACTTC. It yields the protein CASSFYSGTIKETQYF.

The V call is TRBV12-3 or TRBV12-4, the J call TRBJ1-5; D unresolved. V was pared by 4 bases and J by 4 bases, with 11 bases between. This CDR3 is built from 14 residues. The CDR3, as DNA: TGTGCCAGCAGTTCCCGATCAATGAATCAGCCCCAGCATTTT. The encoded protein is CASSSRSMNQPQHF.

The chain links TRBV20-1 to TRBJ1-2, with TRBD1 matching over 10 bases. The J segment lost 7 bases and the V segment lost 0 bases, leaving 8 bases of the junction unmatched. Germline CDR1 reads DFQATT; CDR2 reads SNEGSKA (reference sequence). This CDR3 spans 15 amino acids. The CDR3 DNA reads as TGCAGTGCTAGAGAAGACGGACAGGGGGTTCGTGGCTACACCTTC. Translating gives CSAREDGQGVRGYTF.